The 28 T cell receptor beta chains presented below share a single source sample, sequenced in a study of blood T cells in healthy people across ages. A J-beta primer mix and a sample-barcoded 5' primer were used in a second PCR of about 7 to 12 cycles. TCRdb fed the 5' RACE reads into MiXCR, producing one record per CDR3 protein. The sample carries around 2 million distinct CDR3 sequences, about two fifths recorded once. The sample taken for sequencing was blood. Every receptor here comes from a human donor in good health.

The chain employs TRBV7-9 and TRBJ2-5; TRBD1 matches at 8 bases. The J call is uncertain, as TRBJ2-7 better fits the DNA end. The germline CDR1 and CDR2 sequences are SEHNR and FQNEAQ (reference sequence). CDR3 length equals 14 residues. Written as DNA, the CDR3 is TGTGCCAGCAGCTCCAGGGACAGGCCACACGAGCAGTACTTC. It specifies CASSSRDRPHEQYF.

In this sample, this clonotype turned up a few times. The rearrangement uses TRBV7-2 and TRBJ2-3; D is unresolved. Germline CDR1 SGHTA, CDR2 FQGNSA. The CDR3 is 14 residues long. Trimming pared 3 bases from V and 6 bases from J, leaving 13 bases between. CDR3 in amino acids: CASSFRVRMDTQYF. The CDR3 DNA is TGTGCCAGCAGCTTCCGGGTCCGGATGGATACGCAGTATTTT.

DNA of the CDR3: TGCGCCAGCAGCTTGTTTCCAGGGGCTTCTAACTATGGCTACACCTTC. Protein product: CASSLFPGASNYGYTF. This sequence joins TRBV5-1 and TRBJ1-2, with TRBD1 as a possible D gene (6 bases). The germline CDR1 and CDR2 sequences are SGHRS and YFSETQ. The CDR3 loop spans 16 amino acids. Trimming stripped 1 base from V and 0 bases from J, with 13 bases between.

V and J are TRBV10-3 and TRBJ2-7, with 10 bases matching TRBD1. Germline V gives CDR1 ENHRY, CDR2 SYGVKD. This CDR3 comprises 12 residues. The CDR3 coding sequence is TGTGCTGCCGGGACAGGGGTCTACGAGCAGTACTTC. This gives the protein CAAGTGVYEQYF.

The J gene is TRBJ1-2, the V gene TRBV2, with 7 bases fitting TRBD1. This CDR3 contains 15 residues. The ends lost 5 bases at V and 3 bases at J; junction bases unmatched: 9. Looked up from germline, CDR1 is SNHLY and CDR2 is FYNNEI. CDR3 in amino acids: CASSHLRQGDYGYTF. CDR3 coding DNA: TGTGCCAGCAGTCATCTCCGACAGGGAGACTATGGCTACACCTTC.

This CDR3 is CASSLVTASSYNEQFF. The CDR3 DNA is TGTGCCAGCAGCTTAGTGACAGCGAGCTCCTACAATGAGCAGTTCTTC. The V gene is TRBV7-9, the J gene TRBJ2-1; D is possibly TRBD1 (5 bases). The V gene's germline CDR1 is SEHNR and CDR2 FQNEAQ (reference sequence). Deletions cut 1 base from V and 0 bases from J, with 10 bases between. The CDR3 has 16 residues. Together with reference TRBV7-9 and TRBJ2-1, the CDR3 gives the full variable domain: DTGVSQNPRHKITKRGQNVTFRCDPISEHNRLYWYRQTLGQGPEFLTYFQNEAQLEKSRLLSDRFSAERPKGSFSTLEIQRTEQGDSAMYLCASSLVTASSYNEQFFGPGTRLTVL.

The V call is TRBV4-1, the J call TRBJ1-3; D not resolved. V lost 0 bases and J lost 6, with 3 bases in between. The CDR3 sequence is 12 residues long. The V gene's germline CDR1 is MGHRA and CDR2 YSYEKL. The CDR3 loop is CASSQEPNTIYF. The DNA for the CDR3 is TGCGCCAGCAGCCAAGAGCCAAACACCATATATTTT.

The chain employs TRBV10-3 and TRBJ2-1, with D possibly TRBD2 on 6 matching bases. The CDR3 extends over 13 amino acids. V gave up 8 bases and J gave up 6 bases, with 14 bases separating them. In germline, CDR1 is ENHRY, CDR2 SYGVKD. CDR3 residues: CAILVGEVNEQFF. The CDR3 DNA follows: TGTGCCATCCTAGTGGGGGAGGTCAATGAGCAGTTCTTC.

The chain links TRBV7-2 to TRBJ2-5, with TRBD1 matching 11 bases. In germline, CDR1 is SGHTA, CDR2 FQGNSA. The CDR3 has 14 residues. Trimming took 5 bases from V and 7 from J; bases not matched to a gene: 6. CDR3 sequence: CASSPPGTGGTQYF. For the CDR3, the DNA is TGTGCCAGCAGCCCTCCCGGGACAGGGGGGACCCAGTACTTC. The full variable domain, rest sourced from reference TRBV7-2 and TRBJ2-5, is GAGVSQSPSNKVTEKGKDVELRCDPISGHTALYWYRQSLGQGLEFLIYFQGNSAPDKSGLPSDRFSAERTGGSVSTLTIQRTQQEDSAVYLCASSPPGTGGTQYFGPGTRLLVL.

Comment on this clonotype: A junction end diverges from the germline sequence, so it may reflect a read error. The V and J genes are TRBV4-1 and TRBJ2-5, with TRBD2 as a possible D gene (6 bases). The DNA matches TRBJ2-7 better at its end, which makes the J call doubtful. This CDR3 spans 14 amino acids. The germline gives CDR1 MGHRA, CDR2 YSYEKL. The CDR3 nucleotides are TGCGCCGGCAGCCAAGGAAGGGAGGTGGGCGAGCAGTACTTC. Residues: CAGSQGREVGEQYF.

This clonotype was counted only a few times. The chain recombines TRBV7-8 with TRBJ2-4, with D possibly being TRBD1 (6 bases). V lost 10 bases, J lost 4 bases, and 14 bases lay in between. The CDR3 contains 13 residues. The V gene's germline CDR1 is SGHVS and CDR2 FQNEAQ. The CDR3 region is CATSGTLKNIQYF. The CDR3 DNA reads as TGTGCCACTTCCGGGACACTGAAAAACATTCAGTACTTC. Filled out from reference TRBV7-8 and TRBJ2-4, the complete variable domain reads GAGVSQSPRYKVAKRGQDVALRCDPISGHVSLFWYQQALGQGPEFLTYFQNEAQLDKSGLPSDRFFAERPEGSVSTLKIQRTQQEDSAVYLCATSGTLKNIQYFGAGTRLSVL.

CDR3 sequence (DNA): TGCAGTGCTATTGGCCCGACGGGCCGCTATGGCTACACCTTC. This gives the protein CSAIGPTGRYGYTF. The V call is TRBV20-1, the J call TRBJ1-2; no firm D call. V was clipped by 4 bases and J by 4 bases, with 16 bases between them. CDR3 size: 14 residues. Germline V gives CDR1 DFQATT, CDR2 SNEGSKA (reference sequence).

The CDR3 loop is CASSFTGTSGNEQFF. The CDR3 DNA reads as TGTGCCAGCAGCTTTACAGGGACGAGCGGGAATGAGCAGTTCTTC. The chain links TRBV28 to TRBJ2-1; either TRBD1 or TRBD2 may fit D (6 bases each). The CDR3 sequence is 15 residues long. The V end was cut by 6 bases, the J end by 7 bases, with 19 bases between. The germline V gene has CDR1 MDHEN and CDR2 SYDVKM.

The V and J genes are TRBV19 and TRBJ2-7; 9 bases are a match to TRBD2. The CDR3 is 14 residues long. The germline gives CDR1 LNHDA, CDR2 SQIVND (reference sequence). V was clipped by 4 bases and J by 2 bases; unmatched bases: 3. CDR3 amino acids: CASSTSGDTYEQYF. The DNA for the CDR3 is TGTGCCAGTAGTACTAGCGGGGACACCTACGAGCAGTACTTC.

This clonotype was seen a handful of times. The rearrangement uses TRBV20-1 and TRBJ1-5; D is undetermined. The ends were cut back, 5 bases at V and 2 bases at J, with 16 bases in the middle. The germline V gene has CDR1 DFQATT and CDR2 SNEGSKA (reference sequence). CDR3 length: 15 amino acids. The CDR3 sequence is CSAGWVNLRNQPQHF. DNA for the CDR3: TGCAGTGCTGGGTGGGTAAACCTACGCAATCAGCCCCAGCATTTT.

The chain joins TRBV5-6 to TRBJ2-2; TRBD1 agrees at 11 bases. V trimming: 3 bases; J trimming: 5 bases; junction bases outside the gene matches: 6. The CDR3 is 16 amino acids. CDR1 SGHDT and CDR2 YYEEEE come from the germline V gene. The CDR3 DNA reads TGTGCCAGCAGCTACCGGACAGGGGGCCTTACCGGGGAGCTGTTTTTT. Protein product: CASSYRTGGLTGELFF.

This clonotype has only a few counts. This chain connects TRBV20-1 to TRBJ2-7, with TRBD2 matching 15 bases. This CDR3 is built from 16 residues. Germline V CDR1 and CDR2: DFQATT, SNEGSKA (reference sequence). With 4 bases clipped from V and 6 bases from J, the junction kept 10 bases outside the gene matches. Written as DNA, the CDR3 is TGCAGTGCTAACACACGGACTAGCGGGGGGGCTGGCGAGCAGTACTTC. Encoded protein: CSANTRTSGGAGEQYF.

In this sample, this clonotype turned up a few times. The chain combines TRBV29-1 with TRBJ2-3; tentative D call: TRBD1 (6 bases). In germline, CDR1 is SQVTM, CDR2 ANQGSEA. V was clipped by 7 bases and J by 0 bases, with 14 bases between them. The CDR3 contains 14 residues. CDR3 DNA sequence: TGCAGCGAAGCGGACAGAACTAGCACAGATACGCAGTATTTT. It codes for CSEADRTSTDTQYF.

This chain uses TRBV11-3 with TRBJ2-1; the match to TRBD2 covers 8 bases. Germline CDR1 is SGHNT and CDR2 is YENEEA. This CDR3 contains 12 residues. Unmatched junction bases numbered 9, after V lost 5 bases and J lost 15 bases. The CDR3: CASSPSAGDLFF. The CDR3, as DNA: TGTGCCAGCAGCCCGTCAGCGGGGGATCTGTTCTTC.

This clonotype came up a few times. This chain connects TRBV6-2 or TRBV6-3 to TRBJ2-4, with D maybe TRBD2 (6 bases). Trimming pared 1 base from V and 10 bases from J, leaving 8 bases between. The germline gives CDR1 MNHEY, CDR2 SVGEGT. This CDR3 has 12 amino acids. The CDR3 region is CASSYYGGIQYF. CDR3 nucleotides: TGTGCCAGCAGTTACTACGGGGGTATTCAGTACTTC.

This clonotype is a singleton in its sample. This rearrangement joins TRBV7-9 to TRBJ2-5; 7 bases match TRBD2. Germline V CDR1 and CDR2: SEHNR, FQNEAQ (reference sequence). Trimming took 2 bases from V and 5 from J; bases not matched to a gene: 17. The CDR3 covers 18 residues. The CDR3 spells CASSLMGSSGAEPETQYF. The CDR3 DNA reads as TGTGCCAGCAGCTTAATGGGGTCCAGCGGGGCCGAACCGGAGACCCAGTACTTC.

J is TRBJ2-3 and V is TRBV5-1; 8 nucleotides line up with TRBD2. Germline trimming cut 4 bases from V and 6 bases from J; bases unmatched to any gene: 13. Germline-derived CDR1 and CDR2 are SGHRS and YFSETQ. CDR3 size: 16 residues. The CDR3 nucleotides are TGCGCCAGCAGCCTCCTTCCGGGGGGGGATACGGATACGCAGTATTTT. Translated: CASSLLPGGDTDTQYF.

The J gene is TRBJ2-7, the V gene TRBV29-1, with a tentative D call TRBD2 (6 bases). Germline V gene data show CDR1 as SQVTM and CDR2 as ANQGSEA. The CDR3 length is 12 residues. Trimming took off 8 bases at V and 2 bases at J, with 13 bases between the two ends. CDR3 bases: TGCAGCACCCGGACGGGAGCCTACGAGCAGTACTTC. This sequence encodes CSTRTGAYEQYF.

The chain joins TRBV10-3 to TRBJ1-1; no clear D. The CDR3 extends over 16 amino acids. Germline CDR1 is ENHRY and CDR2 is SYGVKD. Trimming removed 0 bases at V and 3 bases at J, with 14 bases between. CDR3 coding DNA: TGTGCCATCAGTGAGTCGGGGAACATTCTCCACACTGAAGCTTTCTTT. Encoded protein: CAISESGNILHTEAFF.

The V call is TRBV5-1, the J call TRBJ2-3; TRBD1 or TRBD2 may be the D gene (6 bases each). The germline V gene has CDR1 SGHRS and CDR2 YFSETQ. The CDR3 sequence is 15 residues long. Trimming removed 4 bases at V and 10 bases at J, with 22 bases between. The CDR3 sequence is CASSHDEGGGYAQYF. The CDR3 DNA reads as TGCGCCAGCAGCCACGATGAAGGAGGGGGGTACGCGCAGTATTTT.

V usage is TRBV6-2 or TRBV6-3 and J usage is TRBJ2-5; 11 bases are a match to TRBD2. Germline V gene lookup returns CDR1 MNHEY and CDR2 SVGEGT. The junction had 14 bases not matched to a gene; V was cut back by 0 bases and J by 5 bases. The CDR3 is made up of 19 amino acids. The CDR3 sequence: CASSYSITSGGPLQETQYF. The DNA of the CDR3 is TGTGCCAGCAGTTACTCGATAACTAGCGGGGGACCCCTCCAGGAGACCCAGTACTTC.

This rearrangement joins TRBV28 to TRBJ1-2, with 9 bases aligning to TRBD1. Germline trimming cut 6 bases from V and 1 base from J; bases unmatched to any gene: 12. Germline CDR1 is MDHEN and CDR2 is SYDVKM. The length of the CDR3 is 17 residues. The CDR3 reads CASSRRNRGLGNYGYTF. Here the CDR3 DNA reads TGTGCCAGCAGCCGCCGGAACAGGGGGCTTGGTAACTATGGCTACACCTTC.

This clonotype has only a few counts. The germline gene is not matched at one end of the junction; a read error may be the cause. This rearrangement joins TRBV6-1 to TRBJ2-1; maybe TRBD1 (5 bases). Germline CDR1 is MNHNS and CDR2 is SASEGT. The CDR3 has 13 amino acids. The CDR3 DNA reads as TGTGCCAGCGGTGAAGGGGAAGTTAATGAGCAGTTCTTC. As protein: CASGEGEVNEQFF.